Detailed here is one TCR beta chain. Its antigen is not identified. Time point denoted: cycle 4 day 1 (C4D1), after 5 to 7 weeks of nivolumab. Each patient relapsed following autologous stem cell transplantation, and prior brentuximab vedotin exposure differed. Isolation of CD8+ T cells from thawed PBMCs used magnetic negative selection. These data come from a study of PD-1 blockade in classical Hodgkin lymphoma. Study-wide background: Each patient was given nivolumab 3 mg/kg through a vein every 2 weeks.

Clones were read by immunoSEQ multiplex PCR, and TCRdb kept only the in-frame ones, dropping some. The table has fewer than 3,500 clones, roughly three quarters seen once. Study conclusions and caveats: Relapsed/refractory patients reportedly had lower baseline diversity than newly diagnosed patients. The CD4+ diversity rise by C4D1 was clearest in complete responders. Whoever responded completely had baseline diversity much like that seen in newly diagnosed patients.

The CDR3 loop spans 14 amino acids. The V gene's germline CDR1 is MNHEY and CDR2 SVGAGI. V was pared by 5 bases and J by 7 bases, with 5 bases of the junction left unmatched. The chain is built from TRBV6-5 and TRBJ2-2; TRBD1 matches 9 bases. The TCR comes from a human donor with classical Hodgkin lymphoma. Sequenced here: CD8+ T cells from blood, sampled before the fourth cycle of nivolumab. The CDR3 sequence is CASSPGQGVGELFF. The CDR3 bases are TGTGCCAGCAGTCCGGGACAGGGCGTCGGGGAGCTGTTTTTT.